A selection of T cell receptor beta chains follows, all from one sample in a study of blood T cell repertoires in COVID-19. Libraries were prepared by immunoSEQ multiplex PCR; TCRdb keeps only in-frame clonotypes and omits some of them. Here the sample spans roughly 350,000 clones, roughly 90% being singletons. The sequencing input was PBMCs or T cells enriched from blood (not recorded which). These receptors originate from a woman between 25 and 40 years old who had recovered from COVID-19. Each CDR3 is given with its conserved first and last residue. The D gene is left open where the match is weak. Clone size, where shown, is once, few, many, or a class for clones that have expanded.

NA,TRBJ1-1,NA,TRBV28,TGTGCCAGCAGTCCTGGGGCAGGGGTAGGAAGATTCTTT,CASSPGAGVGRFF
NA,TRBJ2-3,NA,TRBV15,TGTGCCACCAGCAGAGGCTTTACGGGGGGCCCCTTAGATACGCAGTATTTT,CATSRGFTGGPLDTQYF
NA,TRBJ2-1,once,TRBV27,TGTGCCAGCAGTTTACGGGAAACTTATGAGCAGTTCTTC,CASSLRETYEQFF
TRBD1,TRBJ1-4,NA,TRBV5-1,TGCGCCAGCAGCCCGGGACAGGGTCCCCTTGAAAAACTGTTTTTT,CASSPGQGPLEKLFF
NA,TRBJ2-7,NA,TRBV30,TGTGCCTGGAGGCGAGGTCCCTACGAGCAGTACTTC,CAWRRGPYEQYF
NA,TRBJ2-7,NA,TRBV28,TGTGCCAGCAGCCCCCAACCGGGGTGGAATCCTATCTACGAGCAGTACTTC,CASSPQPGWNPIYEQYF
TRBD2,TRBJ2-1,NA,TRBV11-3,TGTGCCAGCAGCCCTTCTTTAGCGGGAGGGCACAATGAGCAGTTCTTC,CASSPSLAGGHNEQFF
TRBD2,TRBJ2-5,NA,TRBV7-2,TGTGCCAGCAGCTTAGTGAGGGGAGGGGAGACCCAGTACTTC,CASSLVRGGETQYF
TRBD1,TRBJ2-1,NA,TRBV6-5,TGTGCCAGCACTTACCGACAGGGCAATGAGCAGTTCTTC,CASTYRQGNEQFF
NA,TRBJ2-3,NA,TRBV28,TGTGCCAGCAGTTCGGTGGGAGGATTAGGAGATACGCAGTATTTT,CASSSVGGLGDTQYF
NA,TRBJ1-1,NA,TRBV6-2/TRBV6-3,TGTGCCAGCAGCCGTGATGCAGGAGGGGCTTTCTTT,CASSRDAGGAFF
TRBD2,TRBJ2-7,NA,TRBV10-3,TGTGCCATCGGGGGGGAGTTGGCCTACGAGCAGTACTTC,CAIGGELAYEQYF
NA,TRBJ1-2,NA,TRBV6-2/TRBV6-3,TGTGCCAGCAGTTACGAGTATGGCTACACCTTC,CASSYEYGYTF
TRBD1,TRBJ1-1,NA,TRBV28,TGTGCCAGCAGTTTTCAGGGGGCGACAGGTGGAGCTTTCTTT,CASSFQGATGGAFF
NA,TRBJ1-3,NA,TRBV20-1,TGCAGTGCTAGTAAGGGCAGGGCAGACACCATATATTTT,CSASKGRADTIYF
TRBD1,TRBJ2-1,NA,TRBV15,TGTGCCACGAGCCCGACAGGGGACCACTACAATGAGCAGTTCTTC,CATSPTGDHYNEQFF
NA,TRBJ1-2,NA,TRBV4-2,TGTGCCAGCAGCCAAGGGTGGCAGGGAAATGGCTACACCTTC,CASSQGWQGNGYTF
NA,TRBJ2-1,NA,TRBV5-1,TGCGCCAGCAGCTCGTATGGCAGAACCGGGAGAGACAATGAGCAGTTCTTC,CASSSYGRTGRDNEQFF
NA,TRBJ2-7,NA,TRBV12-3/TRBV12-4,TGTGCCAGCAGCCAGAGGTACGAGCAGTACTTC,CASSQRYEQYF
NA,TRBJ2-5,NA,TRBV11-2,TGTGCCAGCAGCTTTCACGTGGGCACCACCGCCACACAAGAGACCCAGTACTTC,CASSFHVGTTATQETQYF
NA,TRBJ2-7,once,TRBV29-1,TGCAGCGTGGTTAGCTCCTACGAGCAGTACTTC,CSVVSSYEQYF
NA,TRBJ1-3,NA,TRBV3-1/TRBV3-2,TGTGCCAGCAGCCTTAGACAGGCGGCCAGTTCAACATCTGGAAACACCATATATTTT,CASSLRQAASSTSGNTIYF
NA,TRBJ2-3,NA,TRBV3-1/TRBV3-2,TGTGCCAGCAGCCAAATACCGGAGGCTAGGACGCAGTATTTT,CASSQIPEARTQYF
NA,TRBJ1-1,NA,TRBV15,TGTGCCACCAGCAGATATCAGGGGAACACTGAAGCTTTCTTT,CATSRYQGNTEAFF
NA,TRBJ2-7,NA,TRBV28,TGTGCCAGCAGCCGCAGGGGTTACGAGCAGTACTTC,CASSRRGYEQYF
TRBD1,TRBJ2-5,once,TRBV5-4,TGTGCCAGCAGCCGAGGGACAGCCCAAGAGACCCAGTACTTC,CASSRGTAQETQYF
NA,TRBJ1-1,NA,TRBV6-6,TGTGCCAGCAGTAGAAAGACAGAGAACACTGAAGCTTTCTTT,CASSRKTENTEAFF
TRBD1,TRBJ2-5,once,TRBV28,TGTGCCAGCAGGTGGGGGACAGGTGTAGAGACCCAGTACTTC,CASRWGTGVETQYF
NA,TRBJ2-7,once,TRBV25-1,TGTGCCACCGCCTACGAGCAGTACTTC,CATAYEQYF
NA,TRBJ1-1,NA,TRBV5-1,TGCGCCAGCAGAGGGGAGGGGACATCCGCTGAAGCTTTCTTT,CASRGEGTSAEAFF
TRBD2,TRBJ2-1,NA,TRBV9,TGTGCCAGCAGCCCGGGACTAGCGGTAAACAATGAGCAGTTCTTC,CASSPGLAVNNEQFF
TRBD2,TRBJ2-1,NA,TRBV3-1/TRBV3-2,TGTGCCAGCAGCCAAGTGGGAGGGAATGAGCAGTTCTTC,CASSQVGGNEQFF